Below, 13 T cell receptor beta chains from the same sample are listed, as sequenced in a study of identical twins. One entry per CDR3 protein, called by TCRdb with MiXCR from the 5' RACE reads. The sample shows around 490,000 distinct CDR3 sequences, around 20% of them seen only once. These data also featured in a second study, about yellow fever vaccine responses in identical twins.

The sequencing input was CD4+ T cells sorted from blood. The receptors come from a woman under 30 in good health.

This rearrangement joins TRBV29-1 to TRBJ2-2, with 11 positions matching TRBD1. Trimming took 5 bases from V and 5 from J; bases not matched to a gene: 4. Germline V gene lookup returns CDR1 SQVTM and CDR2 ANQGSEA. The CDR3 loop spans 14 amino acids. CDR3 in DNA: TGCAGCGTTCCGGGACAGGGGGTGACCGGGGAGCTGTTTTTT. Protein sequence: CSVPGQGVTGELFF.

This clonotype was found a few times. This sequence joins TRBV9 and TRBJ2-1; TRBD1 aligns across 9 bases. Germline V gene data show CDR1 as SGDLS and CDR2 as YYNGEE. Germline trimming cut 0 bases from V and 9 bases from J; bases unmatched to any gene: 4. This CDR3 has 14 amino acids. This CDR3 reads CASSVGGQGSEQFF. The CDR3 DNA reads as TGTGCCAGCAGCGTAGGAGGACAGGGGAGTGAGCAGTTCTTC.

CDR3 region: CASSSASSGSSTDTQYF. The CDR3 coding sequence is TGTGCCAGCAGTTCCGCTTCTAGCGGTTCTAGCACAGATACGCAGTATTTT. The rearrangement links TRBV28 to TRBJ2-3; 7 bases line up with TRBD2. J gave up 0 bases and V 4 bases, and 10 bases lay outside the gene matches. CDR1 and CDR2 from the germline V gene are MDHEN and SYDVKM. This CDR3 has 17 residues.

The sample holds a few counts of this clonotype. The chain links TRBV5-1 to TRBJ2-1, with no clear D. CDR3 size: 12 residues. Trimming stripped 4 bases from V and 7 bases from J, with 9 bases between. The germline V gene encodes CDR1 SGHRS and CDR2 YFSETQ. The CDR3, as DNA: TGCGCCAGCAGCCTGTCGGTGAATGAGCAGTTCTTC. As protein: CASSLSVNEQFF.

V gene TRBV5-1 combines with J gene TRBJ2-2; perhaps TRBD1 as D (6 bases). Per germline, CDR1 SGHRS and CDR2 YFSETQ. Trimming left V 4 bases short and J 6 bases short, with 22 bases between. There are 17 residues in the CDR3. CDR3 residues: CASSTQTGIITSGELFF. As DNA, the CDR3 is TGCGCCAGCAGCACCCAAACAGGGATAATTACTTCCGGGGAGCTGTTTTTT. Full variable domain (remainder filled in from reference TRBV5-1 and TRBJ2-2): KAGVTQTPRYLIKTRGQQVTLSCSPISGHRSVSWYQQTPGQGLQFLFEYFSETQRNKGNFPGRFSGRQFSNSRSEMNVSTLELGDSALYLCASSTQTGIITSGELFFGEGSRLTVL.

This chain joins TRBV11-1 and TRBJ2-2, with 7 bases fitting TRBD2. The CDR3 covers 15 residues. V trimming: 5 bases; J trimming: 1 base; junction bases outside the gene matches: 4. Germline V gene sequence: CDR1 SGHAT, CDR2 FQDESV (reference sequence). CDR3 sequence reads: CASSQTSVNTGELFF. The CDR3, as DNA: TGTGCCAGCAGCCAAACTAGCGTGAACACCGGGGAGCTGTTTTTT.

This clonotype occurred a few times. The chain combines TRBV14 with TRBJ2-1; 10 bases are a match to TRBD2. Trimming took 4 bases from V and 0 from J; bases not matched to a gene: 6. Germline CDR1 and CDR2: SGHDN and FVKESK. This CDR3 has 17 residues. CDR3 in amino acids: CASSLWTSGPSYNEQFF. The CDR3 DNA is TGTGCCAGCAGCCTTTGGACTAGCGGACCCTCCTACAATGAGCAGTTCTTC.

This clonotype was counted only a few times. The V gene is TRBV10-3, the J gene TRBJ2-7; the D gene could be TRBD1 or TRBD2 (6 bases each). The CDR3 spans 14 residues. Germline V gene lookup returns CDR1 ENHRY and CDR2 SYGVKD. Trimming stripped 7 bases from V and 2 bases from J, with 15 bases between. In nucleotides, the CDR3 is TGTGCCATCACGCCAGACGGGGGCCCCTACGAGCAGTACTTC. Residues: CAITPDGGPYEQYF.

The chain is built from TRBV11-2 and TRBJ1-4; D unclear. Trimming cost V 4 bases and J 7 bases, with 13 bases left between them. The germline V gene encodes CDR1 SGHAT and CDR2 FQNNGV. This CDR3 region has 14 residues. The CDR3 DNA reads as TGTGCCAGCAGCTCGGTCCTCGTCGGTGAAAAACTGTTTTTT. Encoded protein: CASSSVLVGEKLFF.

CDR3 sequence reads: CASSHLRGPHEQYF. The CDR3, as DNA: TGTGCCAGCTCCCATTTAAGGGGGCCCCACGAGCAGTACTTC. The V gene is TRBV18, the J gene TRBJ2-7, with TRBD1 matching over 7 bases. CDR1 and CDR2 from the germline V gene are KGHSH and LQKENI. The CDR3 runs 14 residues. J was trimmed by 5 bases and V by 6 bases; bases with no gene match: 10.

In this sample, this clonotype turned up once. The genes are TRBV29-1 and TRBJ1-2; tentatively, D is TRBD1 (6 bases). This CDR3 spans 15 amino acids. Trimming left V 0 bases short and J 7 bases short, with 18 bases between. Germline V gene lookup returns CDR1 SQVTM and CDR2 ANQGSEA. The CDR3: CSVEDVGASLSGYTF. The CDR3 coding sequence is TGCAGCGTTGAAGACGTGGGGGCGTCATTGAGTGGCTACACCTTC.

This chain connects TRBV24-1 to TRBJ2-3; D is unclear. The CDR3 has 14 amino acids. The V end lost 7 bases, the J end lost 2 bases, and 12 bases lay between the germline ends. Germline V gene data show CDR1 as KGHDR and CDR2 as SFDVKD. The CDR3 DNA sequence: TGTGCCACCAGCGGGTGGCTCCACACAGATACGCAGTATTTT. This translates into CATSGWLHTDTQYF.

This clonotype was found a few times. A read error may produce the germline difference seen at one junction end. The V and J genes are TRBV5-1 and TRBJ2-5; 9 positions match TRBD2. This CDR3 is built from 13 residues. Germline CDR1 is SGHRS and CDR2 is YFSETQ. CDR3 in DNA: TGTGCCAGCAGTCTAGCGGGGAGAGAGACCCAGTACTTC. Its protein is CASSLAGRETQYF.